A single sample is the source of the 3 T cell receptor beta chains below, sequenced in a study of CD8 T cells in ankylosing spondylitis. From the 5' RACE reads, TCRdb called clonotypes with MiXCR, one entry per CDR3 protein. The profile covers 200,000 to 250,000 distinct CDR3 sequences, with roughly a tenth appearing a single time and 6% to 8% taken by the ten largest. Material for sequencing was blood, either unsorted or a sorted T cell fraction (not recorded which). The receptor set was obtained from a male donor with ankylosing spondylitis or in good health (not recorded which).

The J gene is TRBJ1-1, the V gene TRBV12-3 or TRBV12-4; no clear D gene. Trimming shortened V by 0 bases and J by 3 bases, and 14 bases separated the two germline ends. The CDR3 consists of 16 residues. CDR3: CASSLAPPWWDTEAFF. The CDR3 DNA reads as TGTGCCAGCAGTTTAGCGCCCCCGTGGTGGGACACTGAAGCTTTCTTT.

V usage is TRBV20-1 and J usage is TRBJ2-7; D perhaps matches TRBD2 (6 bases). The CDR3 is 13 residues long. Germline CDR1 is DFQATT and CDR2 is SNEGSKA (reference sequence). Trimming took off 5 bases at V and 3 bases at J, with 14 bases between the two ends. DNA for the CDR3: TGCAGTGCTGCCGGGACTCCTGTCTACGAGCAGTACTTC. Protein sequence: CSAAGTPVYEQYF.

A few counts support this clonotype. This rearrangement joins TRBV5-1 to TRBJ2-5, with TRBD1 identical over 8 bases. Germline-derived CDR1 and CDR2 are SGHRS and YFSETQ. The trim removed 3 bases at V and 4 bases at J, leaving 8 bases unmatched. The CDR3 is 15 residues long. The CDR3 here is CASSSRGPHGETQYF. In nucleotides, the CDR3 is TGCGCCAGCAGCTCCAGGGGGCCCCACGGAGAGACCCAGTACTTC.